This TCR beta chain was found in a study of T cells in Graves' hyperthyroidism and ophthalmopathy (dated by TCRdb to about 2019). Study-wide context: Peripheral blood was sampled at the time of initial diagnosis, prior to any treatment. To identify distinguishing TCR V-J signatures, a discovery cohort of 90 to 100 patients was used, comprising under 45 with Graves' ophthalmopathy and around 57 with stable Graves' hyperthyroidism. Whether ophthalmopathy could be predicted prospectively was tested in an independent validation cohort made up of approximately 19 hyperthyroidism patients plus 17 patients who later progressed to ophthalmopathy. The 100 discovery patients were randomly split 7:3 into training and test sets. The study also compared thyroid tissue and blood T-cell repertoires from roughly 6 Graves' hyperthyroidism patients. Following sampling, methimazole starting at 30 mg daily was given to hyperthyroidism patients, and high-dose intravenous methylprednisolone was given to ophthalmopathy patients. The paper describes TCR Vbeta CDR3 sequencing of around 140 peripheral blood samples, made up of under 50 ophthalmopathy patients, 70 to 75 hyperthyroidism patients and 17 progressor patients.

In the ophthalmopathy patients, disease was moderately to severely active, with a Clinical Activity Score of 3 or more, a NOSPECS grade of 4 or more, and a duration of less than 3 months. The study excluded patients with uncontrolled infections, other autoimmune diseases, pregnancy or lactation. Diagnoses were established on the basis of clinical symptoms, serum thyroxine and TRAb, thyroid ultrasound, and orbital computed tomography. PBMCs were separated from roughly 10 ml of fresh peripheral blood using Ficoll-Paque density gradient centrifugation. Total RNA was extracted using Trizol reagent, and RNA quality was assessed on an Agilent 2100 Bioanalyzer. From its cysteine to its phenylalanine, the CDR3 spans 14 amino acids. Only the CDR3 DNA stays, 42 bases, in frame from base 1. The germline V gene encodes CDR1 GTSNPN and CDR2 SVGIG (reference sequence). V was cut back by 4 bases and J by 2 bases, leaving a gap of 14 bases between them.

Amplification of TCR beta CDR3 regions was carried out from RNA transcripts. The first round of RT-PCR for the TCR CDR3 was performed with the HTBI primer set and the Qiagen OneStep RT-PCR kit. Libraries were constructed in a second round of multiplex PCR, after which size selection and purification were performed. Paired-end sequencing of the libraries was performed with 100 bp reads on an Illumina HiSeq2000. Processing in the source paper ran as follows. SOAPnuke was used to process the raw data, with reads discarded if the reads contained adapters or uncalled bases, had a mean Phred below 15, or lacked an exact constant-primer or identifier match. High-quality paired reads were merged with COPE v1.2.5, and unique nucleotide sequences were defined as clonotypes. Clonotypes were aligned to IMGT TRBV, TRBD and TRBJ reference segments using MiTCR v1.1. The analysis included only V-J combinations with a frequency above 0.0001, which together covered around 99% of the repertoires. The TCS score was defined as F50 (clonal expansion) divided by E x V (chaos), with BLOSUM62-based TCRdist calculated between CDR3 peptides within each V-J. Welch's t-statistics and random forest reduced 450 to 600 V-J features to 10 to 15, which were used in a naive Bayes classifier (R e1071). The public reads were run again by TCRdb, first through fastp at Q25 and then through MiXCR, and only productive beta chains were kept. Rows are unified per CDR3 protein, each entry keeping the most common DNA and genes. These V and J calls originate from TCRdb's pipeline instead of the authors' own analysis. This sample lists around 350,000 distinct CDR3 sequences; roughly 15% were detected once. The top ten hold under 25% of the sample.

Overall study results and their limits: Most expanded thyroid clonotypes (frequency above 0.001) were also found in blood, which suggests that blood repertoires may mirror thyroid immune responses. No statistical method was used to fix the sample size in advance, and group allocation was not hidden from the investigators. A 13 V-J signature model separated ophthalmopathy from stable hyperthyroidism, with just over 85% sensitivity and about 81% specificity in cross-validation and 80%/75% in testing. During validation, the model predicted progression to ophthalmopathy a median of approximately 6.5 months ahead of onset, with almost 71% sensitivity and about 72% specificity.

At least ten counts were recorded for this clonotype. Its antigen remains undetermined. No base quality values were provided; no much bigger clone lies one nucleotide off. The chain employs TRBV30 and TRBJ1-2, with an unclear D gene assignment. Sequencing used blood. The TCR was taken from a woman aged 55-75 years with Graves' ophthalmopathy. The DNA sequence is as follows: TGTGCCTGGAACCGACAAGGACGGAACTATGGCTACACCTTC. The encoded protein is CAWNRQGRNYGYTF.